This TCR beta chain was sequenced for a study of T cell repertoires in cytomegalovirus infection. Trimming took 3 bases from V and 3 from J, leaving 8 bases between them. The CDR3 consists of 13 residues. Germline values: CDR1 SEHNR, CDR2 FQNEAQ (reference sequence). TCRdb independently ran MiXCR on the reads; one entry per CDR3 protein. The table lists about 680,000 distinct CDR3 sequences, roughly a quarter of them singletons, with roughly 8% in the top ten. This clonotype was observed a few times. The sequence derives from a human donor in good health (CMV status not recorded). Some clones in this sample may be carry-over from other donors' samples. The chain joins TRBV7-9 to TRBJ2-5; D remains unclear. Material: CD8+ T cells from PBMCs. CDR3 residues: CASSLSEKETQYF. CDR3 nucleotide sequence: TGTGCCAGCAGCTTGTCCGAGAAAGAGACCCAGTACTTC. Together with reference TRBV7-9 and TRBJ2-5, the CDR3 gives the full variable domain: DTGVSQNPRHKITKRGQNVTFRCDPISEHNRLYWYRQTLGQGPEFLTYFQNEAQLEKSRLLSDRFSAERPKGSFSTLEIQRTEQGDSAMYLCASSLSEKETQYFGPGTRLLVL.